The following is a T cell receptor (beta chain) sequence with its context. Its antigen is not known. PCR primers comprised 60 Vbeta and 13 Jbeta primers. Sequenced by immunoSEQ multiplex PCR; TCRdb stores in-frame clones only, minus some. The sample includes 90,000 to 120,000 clones, 55% to 65% of them seen just once. The germline gives CDR1 SGHDT, CDR2 YYEEEE. The CDR3 totals 16 residues. The V end was cut by 1 base, the J end by 1 base, with 13 bases between. The data originate from a study of cytomegalovirus exposure and HLA in healthy donors. Study findings and constraints: Later analysis demonstrated an association between a missense DCLRE1C variant and TCR beta V- and J-gene trimming. About 90% or about 30% of the time was how often most TCR beta V segments were productive, according to an earlier analysis.

The sequence came from a man aged 25 to 40 in good health and CMV-seropositive. Sequencing was performed on PBMCs. The V gene is TRBV5-6, the J gene TRBJ2-3; maybe TRBD2 (5 bases). The CDR3 sequence is CASSLIGEWGTDTQYF. In DNA form, the CDR3 reads TGTGCCAGCAGCTTGATCGGGGAATGGGGCACAGATACGCAGTATTTT. Looking up the rest from reference TRBV5-6 and TRBJ2-3 gives the full variable domain: DAGVTQSPTHLIKTRGQQVTLRCSPKSGHDTVSWYQQALGQGPQFIFQYYEEEERQRGNFPDRFSGHQFPNYSSELNVNALLLGDSALYLCASSLIGEWGTDTQYFGPGTRLTVL.